These 2 T cell receptor beta chains were all obtained from the same sample, sequenced in a study of control samples from healthy donors and cancer patients. The table came from immunoSEQ multiplex PCR; TCRdb's copy has only in-frame clones and leaves some out. The sample lists around 170,000 clones; 70% to 90% were seen once. Sequencing was carried out using blood. The receptors were gathered from a woman aged 25-40 years in good health.

The chain combines TRBV2 with TRBJ1-2, with D unclear. Trimming left V 5 bases short and J 4 bases short, with 11 bases between. CDR1 SNHLY and CDR2 FYNNEI come from the germline V gene. There are 13 residues in the CDR3. The CDR3 here is CASSTQWGYGYTF. The CDR3 region has the DNA TGTGCCAGCAGTACCCAATGGGGCTATGGCTACACCTTC.

This rearrangement joins TRBV6-1 to TRBJ2-5; 12 bases are a match to TRBD2. The V segment lost 1 base and the J segment 0 bases; nucleotides outside the gene matches: 3. The CDR3 extends over 17 amino acids. CDR1 and CDR2 from the germline V gene are MNHNS and SASEGT. As DNA, the CDR3 is TGTGCCAGCAGTGAAGAGGCTAGCGGGAGGGACCAAGAGACCCAGTACTTC. Translation: CASSEEASGRDQETQYF.